Following are 26 T cell receptor beta chains from one sample sequenced in a study of blood T cell repertoires in COVID-19. Data came from immunoSEQ multiplex PCR; TCRdb stores just in-frame clones and leaves some out. The data show roughly 250,000 clones, over 80% seen once. The sample consisted of peripheral blood. The receptors come from a human donor in a cohort sampled during active COVID-19.

This rearrangement joins TRBV11-2 to TRBJ2-2; no clear D gene. Trimming took 1 base from V and 4 from J, leaving 19 bases between them. The CDR3 spans 18 residues. CDR1 SGHAT and CDR2 FQNNGV come from the germline V gene. In nucleotides, the CDR3 is TGTGCCAGCAGCTTAGTGTCAGGTTCAGTCGTTCGCACCGGGGAGCTGTTTTTT. Encoded protein: CASSLVSGSVVRTGELFF.

This clone was observed a single time. CDR3 nucleotides: TGTGCCAGCAATCCTGATGAGCAGTTCTTC. Its protein is CASNPDEQFF. The chain carries TRBV12-3 or TRBV12-4 and TRBJ2-1; D gene ambiguous. This CDR3 has 10 amino acids. The V end lost 7 bases, the J end lost 8 bases, and 6 bases lay between the germline ends.

The gene calls are TRBV19 and TRBJ1-4, with 7 bases lining up with TRBD1. V shed 6 bases, J shed 3 bases, and the junction held 7 bases outside the gene matches. The CDR3 runs to 15 residues. The germline V gene has CDR1 LNHDA and CDR2 SQIVND (reference sequence). CDR3 loop: CASRNRGSANEKLFF. The CDR3 DNA is TGTGCCAGTAGAAACAGGGGCTCGGCTAATGAAAAACTGTTTTTT.

The chain carries TRBV28 and TRBJ1-2, with a weak D call TRBD1 (5 bases). V lost 6 bases and J 4 bases, leaving 12 bases between the germline ends. The length of the CDR3 is 13 residues. CDR1 and CDR2 from the germline V gene are MDHEN and SYDVKM. Written as DNA, the CDR3 is TGTGCCAGCAGGGTCAGACAGATCTATGGCTACACCTTC. Its protein product is CASRVRQIYGYTF.

The chain is built from TRBV27 and TRBJ2-3; 15 nucleotides line up with TRBD2. CDR1 is MNHEY, CDR2 SMNVEV, per germline (reference sequence). V gave up 1 base and J gave up 2 bases; unmatched junction bases: 19. This CDR3 region has 23 residues. CDR3 sequence reads: CASSLLSIYSGTSGGNPTDTQYF. CDR3 nucleotides: TGTGCCAGCAGTTTATTAAGTATCTATTCCGGGACTAGCGGGGGGAACCCCACAGATACGCAGTATTTT.

This clone was detected only a few times. V is TRBV10-2 and J is TRBJ2-3; tentatively, D is TRBD2 (6 bases). Germline CDR1 and CDR2: WSHSY and SAAADI. Trimming took 2 bases from V and 8 from J, leaving 11 bases between them. This CDR3 contains 13 residues. The CDR3 protein is CASSETPEGTQYF. CDR3 sequence (DNA): TGCGCCAGCAGTGAGACCCCGGAGGGTACGCAGTATTTT.

The chain uses TRBV18 and TRBJ1-1, with a possible D match to TRBD1 (6 bases). V was trimmed by 1 base and J by 3 bases, leaving 12 bases between them. There are 15 residues in the CDR3. The germline gives CDR1 KGHSH, CDR2 LQKENI. CDR3 sequence reads: CASSPLSGVDTEAFF. The DNA for the CDR3 is TGTGCCAGCTCACCACTTTCAGGGGTCGACACTGAAGCTTTCTTT.

A few counts support this clone. DNA for the CDR3: TGCGCCAGCAGCTTGGACGGCGGGGGGGCGATAGATACGCAGTATTTT. Translated, it gives CASSLDGGGAIDTQYF. The chain has TRBV5-1 and TRBJ2-3, with TRBD2 identical over 9 bases. CDR1 is SGHRS, CDR2 YFSETQ, per germline. V dropped 0 bases and J dropped 5; count of bases not matched to a gene: 7. This CDR3 is 16 amino acids long.

In DNA form, the CDR3 reads TGTGCCAGCACACAGGGGGCAGGGACCACAGATACGCAGTATTTT. Translating it yields CASTQGAGTTDTQYF. This chain connects TRBV19 to TRBJ2-3; 9 bases are a match to TRBD1. The CDR3 contains 15 residues. Trimming took 9 bases from V and 2 from J; bases not matched to a gene: 9. CDR1 LNHDA and CDR2 SQIVND come from the germline V gene (reference sequence).

This chain links TRBV19 with TRBJ1-1; 7 bases match TRBD1. CDR1 and CDR2 (germline): LNHDA, SQIVND (reference sequence). This CDR3 has 15 residues. With V trimmed by 1 base and J by 4 bases, 6 bases remained unmatched. The CDR3 loop reads CASSIGRGASTEAFF. The CDR3, as DNA: TGTGCCAGTAGTATAGGCAGGGGGGCGAGCACTGAAGCTTTCTTT.

The chain recombines TRBV9 with TRBJ2-2; 12 nucleotides match TRBD2. Per the germline V gene, CDR1 is SGDLS and CDR2 is YYNGEE. V was clipped by 6 bases and J by 4 bases; unmatched bases: 4. The length of the CDR3 is 15 residues. CDR3 loop: CASTRLAGVTGELFF. For the CDR3, the DNA is TGTGCCAGCACCAGACTAGCGGGAGTCACCGGGGAGCTGTTTTTT.

On this clone: The junction and the germline gene differ at one end; a read error may be behind it. V and J are TRBV10-2 and TRBJ2-7; perhaps TRBD1 as D (6 bases). The CDR3 covers 11 residues. Germline CDR1 and CDR2: WSHSY and SAAADI. The CDR3 DNA reads as TGCGCCAGCGGGGAGAATGTTGGGACACACTTC. As protein: CASGENVGTHF.

This chain uses TRBV5-4 with TRBJ2-2; 11 nucleotides match TRBD2. Germline V gives CDR1 SGHNT, CDR2 YYREEE (reference sequence). The length of the CDR3 is 17 residues. V shed 0 bases and J 4 bases; nucleotides not matched to a gene: 5. CDR3 region: CASSLELAGATTGELFF. CDR3 DNA: TGTGCCAGCAGCTTGGAACTAGCGGGGGCTACCACCGGGGAGCTGTTTTTT.

This rearrangement joins TRBV10-1 to TRBJ2-1; TRBD1 aligns across 8 bases. With 0 bases clipped from V and 2 bases from J, the junction kept 3 bases outside the gene matches. The CDR3 has 16 residues. Germline CDR1 is WNHNN and CDR2 is SYGVQD (reference sequence). CDR3 region: CASSESQGATYNEQFF. The DNA for the CDR3 is TGCGCCAGCAGTGAGTCCCAGGGGGCGACCTACAATGAGCAGTTCTTC.

This chain joins TRBV29-1 and TRBJ2-1; 10 bases line up with TRBD2. Germline trimming cut 6 bases from V and 2 bases from J; bases unmatched to any gene: 4. Germline V lookup: CDR1 SQVTM, CDR2 ANQGSEA. This CDR3 is 14 amino acids long. In DNA, the CDR3 is TGCAGCGTCACCAGCGGGGGGGCCTACAATGAGCAGTTCTTC. Amino acids: CSVTSGGAYNEQFF.

This chain connects TRBV6-5 to TRBJ2-1, with D possibly being TRBD1 (7 bases). The V end lost 0 bases, the J end lost 10 bases, and 16 bases lay between the germline ends. Per germline, CDR1 MNHEY and CDR2 SVGAGI. The CDR3 totals 15 residues. CDR3 nucleotides: TGTGCCAGCAGTTACTCGGAGGAGGGGGCGGGAGAGCAGTTCTTC. Its protein is CASSYSEEGAGEQFF.

The rearrangement joins TRBV5-1 to TRBJ1-4; 7 bases are a match to TRBD1. The V segment lost 4 bases and the J segment 5 bases; nucleotides outside the gene matches: 5. The germline V gene has CDR1 SGHRS and CDR2 YFSETQ. CDR3 size: 14 residues. The CDR3 spells CASSPQGRNEKLFF. The DNA of the CDR3 is TGCGCCAGCAGCCCACAGGGGCGGAATGAAAAACTGTTTTTT.

The chain is built from TRBV10-1 and TRBJ2-3; 8 nucleotides align to TRBD2. Germline CDR1 reads WNHNN; CDR2 reads SYGVQD (reference sequence). The ends lost 5 bases at V and 4 bases at J; junction bases unmatched: 2. The CDR3 consists of 13 residues. Written as DNA, the CDR3 is TGCGCCAGCAGTAGCGGGGGATCAGATACGCAGTATTTT. Encoded protein: CASSSGGSDTQYF.

V gene TRBV13 combines with J gene TRBJ2-3; 12 bases are shared with TRBD2. Germline trimming cut 5 bases from V and 0 bases from J; bases unmatched to any gene: 6. CDR3 size: 17 residues. Germline CDR1 and CDR2: PRHDT and FYEKMQ (reference sequence). CDR3 nucleotide sequence: TGTGCCAGCAGCCCCCACGGACTAGCGGGGAGCACAGATACGCAGTATTTT. Protein product: CASSPHGLAGSTDTQYF.

The V and J genes are TRBV5-4 and TRBJ1-1; D is ambiguous. Trimming took off 1 base at V and 2 bases at J, with 9 bases between the two ends. This CDR3 has 14 amino acids. Germline V gives CDR1 SGHNT, CDR2 YYREEE (reference sequence). CDR3 amino acids: CASSLTVTNTEAFF. CDR3 coding DNA: TGTGCCAGCAGCTTGACAGTAACTAACACTGAAGCTTTCTTT.

V gene TRBV11-2 combines with J gene TRBJ2-1; D perhaps matches TRBD2 (6 bases). The CDR3 has 16 amino acids. Germline V gives CDR1 SGHAT, CDR2 FQNNGV. V lost 6 bases and J 4 bases, leaving 19 bases between the germline ends. The CDR3 region has the DNA TGTGCCAGCAGTCTCGCCGGTGGACTAAATTACAATGAGCAGTTCTTC. Its translation: CASSLAGGLNYNEQFF.

This clone was recorded once. Other nucleotide sequences from this sample produce the same CDR3. V and J are TRBV6-5 and TRBJ2-7; 9 bases fit TRBD1. The germline V gene encodes CDR1 MNHEY and CDR2 SVGAGI. This CDR3 region has 13 residues. The V gene end was trimmed by 6 bases and the J gene end by 3 bases; junction bases not matched to a gene: 3. CDR3 nucleotide sequence: TGTGCCAGCAGCCGGACAGGGGTCTACGAGCAGTACTTC. It codes for CASSRTGVYEQYF.

V gene TRBV30 combines with J gene TRBJ1-4, with TRBD1 identical over 7 bases. Germline V gives CDR1 GTSNPN, CDR2 SVGIG (reference sequence). After removal of 5 bases from V and 2 bases from J, the junction contained 5 bases not matched to a gene. This CDR3 is built from 14 residues. The CDR3 DNA sequence: TGTGCCTGGGATAAACAGGGGACTAATGAAAAACTGTTTTTT. It translates to CAWDKQGTNEKLFF.

The rearrangement links TRBV6-5 to TRBJ2-7, with 10 positions matching TRBD1. V shed 5 bases and J 4 bases; nucleotides not matched to a gene: 5. Germline loops: CDR1 MNHEY, CDR2 SVGAGI. CDR3 size: 14 residues. The CDR3 protein is CASSNRDRGYEQYF. CDR3 coding DNA: TGTGCCAGCAGTAACCGGGACAGGGGTTACGAGCAGTACTTC.

V and J are TRBV11-2 and TRBJ1-6; 7 bases match TRBD1. J gave up 7 bases and V 8 bases, and 14 bases lay outside the gene matches. CDR3 length: 16 residues. CDR1 is SGHAT and CDR2 is FQNNGV in the germline V gene. CDR3 coding DNA: TGTGCCAGCCTCCAGGGGGATACAGGGGTGAATTCACCCCTCCACTTT. Translation gives CASLQGDTGVNSPLHF.

The V and J genes are TRBV19 and TRBJ1-5, with 7 bases aligning to TRBD1. This CDR3 is built from 15 residues. The junction had 8 bases not matched to a gene; V was cut back by 6 bases and J by 3 bases. Germline V gives CDR1 LNHDA, CDR2 SQIVND (reference sequence). CDR3: CASRTTGDNNQPQHF. In DNA, the CDR3 is TGTGCCAGTAGAACTACAGGGGATAACAATCAGCCCCAGCATTTT.